One sample yielded the 6 T cell receptor beta chains listed below, sequenced in a study of T cell responses to AZD1222 COVID-19 vaccine. Only in-frame clones appear in the TCRdb table, and some are missing; sequencing was by immunoSEQ multiplex PCR. There are around 100,000 clones in the sample; over 90% occur only once, and over 1.5% lies in the top ten. Specimen: peripheral blood, collected on day 0 of AZD1222 vaccination. The receptor set was obtained from an adult in good health.

The chain carries TRBV7-3 and TRBJ2-2; D unclear. The CDR3 has 13 residues. CDR1 and CDR2 from the germline V gene are SGHTA and FQGTGA. V lost 3 bases and J 0 bases, leaving 2 bases between the germline ends. In nucleotides, the CDR3 is TGTGCCAGCAGCTTTGCGAACACCGGGGAGCTGTTTTTT. This gives the protein CASSFANTGELFF.

The chain uses TRBV6-5 and TRBJ2-7, with 9 bases that match TRBD2. Germline trimming cut 7 bases from V and 10 bases from J; bases unmatched to any gene: 5. The CDR3 is 11 residues long. Germline loops: CDR1 MNHEY, CDR2 SVGAGI. The CDR3 is CASTLSGSQYF. For the CDR3, the DNA is TGTGCCAGCACCCTTAGCGGGAGTCAGTACTTC.

V gene TRBV9 combines with J gene TRBJ1-3; possible D gene TRBD1, 6 bases. The CDR3 has 15 amino acids. Trimming shortened V by 1 base and J by 4 bases, and 12 bases separated the two germline ends. Germline-derived CDR1 and CDR2 are SGDLS and YYNGEE. Written as DNA, the CDR3 is TGTGCCAGCAGCGTAAACAGGGAATTCGGAAACACCATATATTTT. Translation: CASSVNREFGNTIYF.

The gene calls are TRBV27 and TRBJ1-6, with 7 bases identical to TRBD1. This CDR3 has 17 residues. Germline trimming cut 5 bases from V and 8 bases from J; bases unmatched to any gene: 15. Germline V gives CDR1 MNHEY, CDR2 SMNVEV (reference sequence). The CDR3 DNA sequence: TGTGCCAGCAGTCCCTTGGGACAGCCTGGTATCCATTCACCCCTCCACTTT. Its translation is CASSPLGQPGIHSPLHF.

V gene TRBV19 combines with J gene TRBJ1-1; TRBD1 matches at 9 bases. Germline-derived CDR1 and CDR2 are LNHDA and SQIVND (reference sequence). This CDR3 is built from 16 residues. The trim removed 3 bases at V and 0 bases at J, leaving 5 bases unmatched. CDR3 amino acids: CASSITGGPMNTEAFF. CDR3 coding DNA: TGTGCCAGTAGTATTACAGGGGGCCCCATGAACACTGAAGCTTTCTTT.

J is TRBJ2-7 and V is TRBV7-3, with 13 positions matching TRBD2. V lost 5 bases to trimming and J lost 6 bases; unmatched junction nucleotides: 4. CDR1 and CDR2 (germline): SGHTA, FQGTGA. The CDR3 consists of 14 residues. The CDR3: CASSPGLAGVEQYF. CDR3 nucleotides: TGTGCCAGCAGCCCCGGACTAGCGGGAGTCGAGCAGTACTTC.